The 17 T cell receptor beta chains reported below all come from one sample, sequenced in a study of T-cell memory formation after mild COVID-19. Each CDR3 protein is one row after TCRdb ran MiXCR on the 5' RACE reads. The sample carries hundreds of thousands of distinct CDR3 sequences, about a fifth recorded once. Sequencing was performed on PBMCs or a T cell subset sorted from them (not recorded which). Receptors were obtained from an adult woman who had mild COVID-19 (a few samples of this study predate the infection). Cell type and time point are not known.

The V call is TRBV7-9, the J call TRBJ2-3; 8 nucleotides line up with TRBD1. V shed 7 bases, J shed 1 base, and the junction held 1 base outside the gene matches. This CDR3 spans 13 amino acids. The germline CDR1 and CDR2 sequences are SEHNR and FQNEAQ (reference sequence). CDR3 residues: CASKTGGTDTQYF. In DNA form, the CDR3 reads TGTGCCAGCAAGACAGGGGGCACAGATACGCAGTATTTT.

This clonotype was detected ten times or more. The genes are TRBV7-3 and TRBJ2-5, with no clear D. The CDR3 is 16 residues long. Germline V lookup: CDR1 SGHTA, CDR2 FQGTGA. V lost 2 bases to trimming and J lost 0 bases, with 13 bases between them. DNA for the CDR3: TGTGCCAGCAGCTTATCCGGCCCGACGGACCAAGAGACCCAGTACTTC. Its translation is CASSLSGPTDQETQYF.

V is TRBV27 and J is TRBJ1-6; weak D call: TRBD1 (6 bases). The germline V gene encodes CDR1 MNHEY and CDR2 SMNVEV (reference sequence). Trimming took off 8 bases at V and 9 bases at J, with 14 bases between the two ends. This CDR3 contains 13 residues. The CDR3 sequence is CASWSGGISPLHF. CDR3 in DNA: TGTGCCAGCTGGAGCGGGGGCATTTCACCCCTCCACTTT.

CDR3 DNA: TGTGCCAGCATGAGGGCAATAGGGGTCAATGAGCAGTTCTTC. Translation gives CASMRAIGVNEQFF. The V and J genes are TRBV6-5 and TRBJ2-1; D tentatively fits TRBD1 or TRBD2 (5 bases each). Germline CDR1 and CDR2: MNHEY and SVGAGI. CDR3 size: 14 residues. The V end lost 7 bases, the J end lost 6 bases, and 16 bases lay between the germline ends.

The chain recombines TRBV15 with TRBJ2-7; 8 nucleotides agree with TRBD1. Germline CDR1 reads LNHNV; CDR2 reads YYDKDF (reference sequence). The CDR3 sequence is 13 residues long. Trimming cost V 4 bases and J 2 bases; bases outside gene matches: 1. In DNA form, the CDR3 reads TGTGCCACCAGCATGACAGGGGCCTACGAGCAGTACTTC. Its protein product is CATSMTGAYEQYF.

The rearrangement uses TRBV6-5 and TRBJ2-7, with 10 bases lining up with TRBD1. Losses at the gene ends were 5 bases for V and 5 bases for J; bases not matched to a gene: 9. Germline values: CDR1 MNHEY, CDR2 SVGAGI. The CDR3 totals 15 residues. CDR3 bases: TGTGCCAGCAGTCCCGGCCGGGACAGGGGCAACGAGCAGTACTTC. Translation gives CASSPGRDRGNEQYF.

This clonotype was observed a handful of times. This chain links TRBV6-5 with TRBJ1-1, with TRBD1 identical over 10 bases. Trimming took 7 bases from V and 1 from J; bases not matched to a gene: 9. Germline V gene lookup returns CDR1 MNHEY and CDR2 SVGAGI. CDR3 length: 16 amino acids. In nucleotides, the CDR3 is TGTGCCAGCACTCCGGGACAGGGGAATGGGAACACTGAAGCTTTCTTT. This sequence encodes CASTPGQGNGNTEAFF.

This clonotype was seen a few times. The chain recombines TRBV12-3 or TRBV12-4 with TRBJ2-7; TRBD2 might be the D (5 bases). Trimming took off 8 bases at V and 0 bases at J, with 20 bases between the two ends. This CDR3 has 16 amino acids. CDR3 residues: CASAVYSAASSYEQYF. In DNA, the CDR3 is TGTGCCAGCGCAGTTTATTCAGCGGCAAGCTCCTACGAGCAGTACTTC.

This chain connects TRBV3-1 to TRBJ2-3; 8 bases agree with TRBD2. V was pared by 2 bases and J by 2 bases, with 6 bases of the junction left unmatched. Germline values: CDR1 LGHDT, CDR2 YNNKEL (reference sequence). The CDR3 consists of 16 residues. CDR3 residues: CASSQNQAGVTDTQYF. For the CDR3, the DNA is TGTGCCAGCAGCCAAAATCAAGCGGGGGTCACAGATACGCAGTATTTT.

This clonotype has ten or more counts. The chain carries TRBV2 and TRBJ2-7; TRBD1 matches 7 bases. The CDR3 covers 12 residues. With V trimmed by 3 bases and J by 4 bases, 0 bases remained unmatched. Germline V gives CDR1 SNHLY, CDR2 FYNNEI. The CDR3 here is CASSDRGYEQYF. For the CDR3, the DNA is TGTGCCAGCAGTGACAGGGGGTACGAGCAGTACTTC. The whole variable domain, remainder taken from reference TRBV2 and TRBJ2-7, is EPEVTQTPSHQVTQMGQEVILRCVPISNHLYFYWYRQILGQKVEFLVSFYNNEISEKSEIFDDQFSVERPDGSNFTLKIRSTKLEDSAMYFCASSDRGYEQYFGPGTRLTVT.

This chain joins TRBV5-1 and TRBJ1-1; D might be TRBD1 (5 bases). The CDR3 is made up of 15 amino acids. Trimming pared 4 bases from V and 4 bases from J, leaving 17 bases between. Germline assignment: CDR1 SGHRS and CDR2 YFSETQ. The CDR3 DNA reads as TGCGCCAGCAGCGCCACACAGGTAGCGGGCACTGAAGCTTTCTTT. This gives the protein CASSATQVAGTEAFF.

This clonotype has more than one count but fewer than ten. J is TRBJ1-2 and V is TRBV29-1; 9 nucleotides line up with TRBD1. CDR1 and CDR2 (germline): SQVTM, ANQGSEA. V trimming: 7 bases; J trimming: 5 bases; junction bases outside the gene matches: 8. The CDR3 spans 13 residues. The CDR3 loop is CSALDRGPYGYTF. DNA of the CDR3: TGCAGCGCCTTGGACAGGGGCCCTTATGGCTACACCTTC.

The chain has TRBV10-3 and TRBJ1-5; D is unclear. Germline lookup yields CDR1 ENHRY and CDR2 SYGVKD. The CDR3 runs 13 residues. V was cut by 7 bases and J by 3 bases, with 10 bases left in between. This chain's CDR3 is CAINPEYNQPQHF. The CDR3 DNA follows: TGTGCCATCAATCCGGAGTACAATCAGCCCCAGCATTTT.

This clonotype was detected a few times. The chain employs TRBV29-1 and TRBJ2-3; D call uncertain. In germline, CDR1 is SQVTM, CDR2 ANQGSEA. Trimming took 7 bases from V and 2 from J, leaving 13 bases between them. This CDR3 spans 13 amino acids. CDR3 sequence reads: CSAAKKLTDTQYF. The CDR3 bases are TGCAGCGCTGCTAAGAAACTCACAGATACGCAGTATTTT.

The genes are TRBV6-5 and TRBJ2-1; 7 positions match TRBD2. CDR1 and CDR2 (germline): MNHEY, SVGAGI. The CDR3 runs to 17 residues. After removal of 1 base from V and 6 bases from J, the junction contained 12 bases not matched to a gene. CDR3 residues: CASSYYGAGRDLNEQFF. In DNA, the CDR3 is TGTGCCAGCAGTTACTATGGGGCGGGGAGGGATCTCAATGAGCAGTTCTTC.

J is TRBJ2-5 and V is TRBV2; D assignment may be TRBD1 or TRBD2 (5 bases each). The CDR3 totals 13 residues. V was clipped by 6 bases and J by 5 bases, with 13 bases between them. Germline CDR1 reads SNHLY; CDR2 reads FYNNEI. In DNA, the CDR3 is TGTGCCAGCAGGGGGGACGTGCAGGAGACCCAGTACTTC. Protein product: CASRGDVQETQYF.

The chain uses TRBV27 and TRBJ2-5; D is unresolved. The CDR3 extends over 14 amino acids. Germline CDR1 reads MNHEY; CDR2 reads SMNVEV (reference sequence). The V and J ends lost 5 bases and 2 bases respectively, with 12 bases between them. The CDR3 region is CASSLIGRQETQYF. CDR3 coding DNA: TGTGCCAGCAGTCTTATCGGGCGACAAGAGACCCAGTACTTC.